The source of this TCR beta chain is a study of T cells in Graves' hyperthyroidism and ophthalmopathy. Study-level background: Sampling of peripheral blood happened at initial diagnosis, prior to any treatment. General study results and limits: Most thyroid-expanded clonotypes above 0.001 were also found in blood. A 13 V-J signature model discriminated ophthalmopathy versus stable hyperthyroidism.

Trimming stripped 6 bases from V and 8 bases from J, with 16 bases between. CDR1 and CDR2 from the germline V gene are SGHTA and FQGTGA. This CDR3 has 14 amino acids. This clonotype was seen many times. The antigen remains unidentified. Patients aged 18 to 65 had newly diagnosed hyperthyroidism of under 2 months' duration. The source material, RNA transcripts, was used to amplify TCR beta CDR3 regions. Carried out on the TCR CDR3, a first-round RT-PCR used the HTBI primer set. Each CDR3 protein is one row after TCRdb ran MiXCR on the multiplex PCR reads. The sample shows under 350,000 distinct CDR3 sequences, around a fifth of them seen only once.

The sequence was collected from a woman in her 50s with Graves' hyperthyroidism. The sample consisted of blood. V and J are TRBV7-3 and TRBJ2-2, with a tentative D call TRBD2 (6 bases). CDR3 sequence: CASRLSLAKGELFF. CDR3 sequence (DNA): TGTGCCAGCAGACTGTCCCTAGCGAAGGGGGAGCTGTTTTTT.